This T cell receptor (beta chain) was captured by sequencing in a study of T cells in Graves' hyperthyroidism and ophthalmopathy. Study overall: Before any treatment, at initial diagnosis, peripheral blood was collected.

The study, taken as a whole, reports: In the blood, most expanded thyroid clonotypes above 0.001 appeared as well.

RNA transcripts served as the template for amplifying TCR beta CDR3 regions. The HTBI primer set served for first-round RT-PCR of the TCR CDR3. TCRdb reprocessed the multiplex PCR reads with MiXCR, giving one entry per CDR3 protein. The sample gives 340,000 or so distinct CDR3 sequences, roughly 21% of which show up once; around 48% is in the top ten. This clonotype was seen a few times. Antigen unknown. The V end was cut by 3 bases, the J end by 0 bases, with 15 bases between. This CDR3 has 18 residues. Germline CDR1 is MNHEY and CDR2 is SVGEGT. Patients aged 18 to 65 had newly diagnosed hyperthyroidism of under 2 months' duration. Uncontrolled infection, other autoimmune disease, pregnancy or lactation barred patients from enrollment.

The chain is built from TRBV6-2 or TRBV6-3 and TRBJ2-6; D is perhaps TRBD2 (6 bases). The receptor comes from a woman between 50 and 59 years old with Graves' hyperthyroidism. Source material: blood. CDR3 sequence (DNA): TGTGCCAGCAGTTATCCCCGGAGGGGTGGCTCTGGGGCCAACGTCCTGACTTTC. The encoded protein is CASSYPRRGGSGANVLTF.